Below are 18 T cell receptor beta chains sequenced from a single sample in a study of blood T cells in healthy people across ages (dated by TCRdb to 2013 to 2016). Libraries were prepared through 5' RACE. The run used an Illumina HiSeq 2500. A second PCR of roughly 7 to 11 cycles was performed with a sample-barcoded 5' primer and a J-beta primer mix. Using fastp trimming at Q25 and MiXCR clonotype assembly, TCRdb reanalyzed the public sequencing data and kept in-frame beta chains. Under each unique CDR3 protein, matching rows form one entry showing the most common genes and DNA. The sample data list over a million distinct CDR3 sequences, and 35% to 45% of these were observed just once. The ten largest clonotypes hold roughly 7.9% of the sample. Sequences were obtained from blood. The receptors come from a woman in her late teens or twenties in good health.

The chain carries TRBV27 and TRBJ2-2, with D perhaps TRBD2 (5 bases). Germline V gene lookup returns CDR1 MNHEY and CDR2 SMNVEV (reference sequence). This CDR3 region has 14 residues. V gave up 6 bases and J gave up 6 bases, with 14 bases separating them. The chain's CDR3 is CASRRTEGSGELFF. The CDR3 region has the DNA TGTGCCAGCAGACGAACTGAGGGATCCGGGGAGCTGTTTTTT.

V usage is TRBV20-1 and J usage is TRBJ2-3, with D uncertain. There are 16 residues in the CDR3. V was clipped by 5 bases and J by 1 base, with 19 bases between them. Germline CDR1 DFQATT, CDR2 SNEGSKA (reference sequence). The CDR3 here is CSAPPRGGPRTDTQYF. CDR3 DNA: TGCAGTGCTCCCCCACGAGGTGGGCCTCGCACAGATACGCAGTATTTT.

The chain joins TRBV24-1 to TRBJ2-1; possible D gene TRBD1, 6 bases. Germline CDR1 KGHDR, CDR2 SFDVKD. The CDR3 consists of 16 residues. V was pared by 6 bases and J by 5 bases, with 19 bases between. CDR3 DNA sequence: TGTGCCACCAGTCTATCCCGGGACAAGGGTAACAATGAGCAGTTCTTC. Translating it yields CATSLSRDKGNNEQFF.

The chain's CDR3 is CASSGRSPGTYEQYF. CDR3 coding DNA: TGTGCCAGCAGCGGACGATCCCCGGGAACCTACGAGCAGTACTTC. The chain is built from TRBV2 and TRBJ2-7, with D perhaps TRBD2 (5 bases). The V end lost 6 bases, the J end lost 2 bases, and 17 bases lay between the germline ends. The germline V gene has CDR1 SNHLY and CDR2 FYNNEI. This CDR3 is built from 15 residues.

Here the CDR3 DNA reads TGTGCCAGCAGTTTATCGATCGGGTCCATTTACTACGAGCAGTACTTC. It encodes CASSLSIGSIYYEQYF. The J gene is TRBJ2-7, the V gene TRBV27; D gene uncertain. This CDR3 is 16 amino acids long. The germline V and J ends were trimmed by 0 bases and 3 bases, with 15 bases remaining between them. Germline lookup yields CDR1 MNHEY and CDR2 SMNVEV (reference sequence).

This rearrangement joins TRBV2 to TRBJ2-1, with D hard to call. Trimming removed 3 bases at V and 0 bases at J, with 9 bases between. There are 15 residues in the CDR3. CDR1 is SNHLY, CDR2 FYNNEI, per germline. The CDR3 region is CASSDRRSSYNEQFF. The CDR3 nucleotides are TGTGCCAGCAGTGACCGCCGAAGCTCCTACAATGAGCAGTTCTTC.

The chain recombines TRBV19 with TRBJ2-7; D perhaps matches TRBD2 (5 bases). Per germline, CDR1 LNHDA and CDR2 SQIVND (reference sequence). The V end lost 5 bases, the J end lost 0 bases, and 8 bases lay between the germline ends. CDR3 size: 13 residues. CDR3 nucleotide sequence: TGTGCCAGTAGTGAGGGATTCTCCTACGAGCAGTACTTC. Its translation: CASSEGFSYEQYF.

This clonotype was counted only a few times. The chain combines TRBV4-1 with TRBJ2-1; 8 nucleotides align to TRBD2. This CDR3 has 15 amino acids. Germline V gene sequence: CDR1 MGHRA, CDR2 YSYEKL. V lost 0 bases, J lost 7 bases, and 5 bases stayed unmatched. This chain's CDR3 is CASSQERSGSNEQFF. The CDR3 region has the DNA TGCGCCAGCAGCCAAGAAAGGAGCGGGAGTAATGAGCAGTTCTTC.

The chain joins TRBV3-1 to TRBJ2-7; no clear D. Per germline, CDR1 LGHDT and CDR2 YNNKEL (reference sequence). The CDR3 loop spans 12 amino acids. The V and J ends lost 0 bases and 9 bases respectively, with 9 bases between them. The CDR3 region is CASSQDLTGQYF. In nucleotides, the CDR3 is TGTGCCAGCAGCCAAGATCTTACGGGGCAGTACTTC.

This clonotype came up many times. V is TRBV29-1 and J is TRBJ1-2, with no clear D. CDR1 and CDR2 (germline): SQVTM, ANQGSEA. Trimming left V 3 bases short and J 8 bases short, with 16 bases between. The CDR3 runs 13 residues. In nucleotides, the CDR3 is TGCAGCGTTGATAAGGGTCTGGCGCTAGGCTACACCTTC. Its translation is CSVDKGLALGYTF.

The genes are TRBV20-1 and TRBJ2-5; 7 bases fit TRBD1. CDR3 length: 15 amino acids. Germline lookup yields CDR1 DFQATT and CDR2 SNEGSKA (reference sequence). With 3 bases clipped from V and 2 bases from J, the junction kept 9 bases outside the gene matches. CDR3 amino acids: CSASDEGGRQETQYF. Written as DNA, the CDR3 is TGCAGTGCTAGTGACGAAGGGGGCCGGCAAGAGACCCAGTACTTC.

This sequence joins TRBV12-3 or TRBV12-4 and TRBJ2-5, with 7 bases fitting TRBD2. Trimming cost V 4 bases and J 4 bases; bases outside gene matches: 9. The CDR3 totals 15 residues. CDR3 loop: CASSSPAGTRETQYF. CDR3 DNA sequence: TGTGCCAGCAGTTCCCCAGCGGGGACCAGAGAGACCCAGTACTTC.

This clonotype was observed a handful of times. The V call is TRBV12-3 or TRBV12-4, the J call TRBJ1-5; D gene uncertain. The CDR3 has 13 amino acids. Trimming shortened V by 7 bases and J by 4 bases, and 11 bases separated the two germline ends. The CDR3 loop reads CASKEGWNQPQHF. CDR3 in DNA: TGTGCCAGCAAAGAGGGTTGGAATCAGCCCCAGCATTTT.

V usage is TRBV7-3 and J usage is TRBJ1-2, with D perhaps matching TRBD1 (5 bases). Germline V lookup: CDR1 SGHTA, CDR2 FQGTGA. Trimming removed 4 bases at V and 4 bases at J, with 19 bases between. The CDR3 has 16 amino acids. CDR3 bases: TGTGCCAGCAGCTGGGGAGGGGAGGACCAAATCTATGGCTACACCTTC. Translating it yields CASSWGGEDQIYGYTF.

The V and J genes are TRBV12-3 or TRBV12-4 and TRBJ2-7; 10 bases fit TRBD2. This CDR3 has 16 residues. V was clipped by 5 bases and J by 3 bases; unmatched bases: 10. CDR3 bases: TGTGCCAGCAGTCTGGGCAGCGGGGGGGCTGTCTACGAGCAGTACTTC. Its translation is CASSLGSGGAVYEQYF.

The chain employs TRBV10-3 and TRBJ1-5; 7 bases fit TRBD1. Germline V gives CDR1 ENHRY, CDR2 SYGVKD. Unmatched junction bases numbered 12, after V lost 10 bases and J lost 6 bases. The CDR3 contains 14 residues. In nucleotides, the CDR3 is TGTGCCACCAGATCAGACAGGGAAAGTCAGCCCCAGCATTTT. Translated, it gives CATRSDRESQPQHF.

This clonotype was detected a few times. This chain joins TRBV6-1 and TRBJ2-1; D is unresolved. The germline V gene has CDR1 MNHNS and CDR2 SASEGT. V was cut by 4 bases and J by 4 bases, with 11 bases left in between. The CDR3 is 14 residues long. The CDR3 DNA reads TGTGCCAGCAGTGGGTCCCGATTGTACAATGAGCAGTTCTTC. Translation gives CASSGSRLYNEQFF.

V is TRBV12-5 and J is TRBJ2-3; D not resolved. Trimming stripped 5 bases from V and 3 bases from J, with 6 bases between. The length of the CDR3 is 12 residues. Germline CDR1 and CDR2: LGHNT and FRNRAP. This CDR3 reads CASGRLTDTQYF. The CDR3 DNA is TGTGCTAGTGGTAGATTAACAGATACGCAGTATTTT.